One T cell receptor (beta chain) is described in this entry. CDR3 size: 15 residues. J was trimmed by 6 bases and V by 5 bases; bases with no gene match: 5. Germline assignment: CDR1 LGHDT and CDR2 YNNKEL (reference sequence). Per the original methods: From reference gene primer amplification, estimates of nucleated cell counts were derived. Measured with immunoSEQ multiplex PCR; TCRdb has only the in-frame clones, and not every one. V and J calls and clone size are copied from that table; D and trimming were computed from the DNA. The sample lists 98,000 or so clones; about four fifths were seen once. This sample is drawn from a study of blood T cell repertoires in COVID-19. Across the study: Spain, Italy and the United States supplied samples that represented acute and convalescent COVID-19. In each case, the material was cDNA or gDNA derived from T cells, B-cell-depleted T cells, or PBMCs.

This clonotype originated in a man aged 60 to 75 with acute or convalescent COVID-19. The chain combines TRBV3-1 (or the pseudogene TRBV3-2) with TRBJ2-1, with 12 nucleotides matching TRBD2. The sample consisted of peripheral blood. In DNA, the CDR3 is TGTGCCAGCAGCTTCCGACTAGCGGGAGTCAATGAGCAGTTCTTC. Its protein product is CASSFRLAGVNEQFF.